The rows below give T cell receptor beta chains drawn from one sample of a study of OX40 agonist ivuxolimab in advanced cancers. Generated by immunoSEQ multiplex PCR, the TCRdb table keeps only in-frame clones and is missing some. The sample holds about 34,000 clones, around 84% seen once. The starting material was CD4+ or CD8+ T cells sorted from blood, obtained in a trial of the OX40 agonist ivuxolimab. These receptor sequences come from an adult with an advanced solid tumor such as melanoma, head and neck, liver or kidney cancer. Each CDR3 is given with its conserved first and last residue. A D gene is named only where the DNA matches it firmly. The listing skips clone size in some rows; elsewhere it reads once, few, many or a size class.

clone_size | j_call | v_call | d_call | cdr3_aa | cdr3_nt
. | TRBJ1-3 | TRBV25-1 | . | CASSEVTHRSFSGNTIYF | TGTGCCAGCAGTGAAGTCACCCACCGAAGCTTCTCTGGAAACACCATATATTTT
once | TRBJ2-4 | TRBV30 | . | CAWREGVAKNIQYF | TGTGCCTGGAGGGAGGGGGTAGCCAAAAACATTCAGTACTTC
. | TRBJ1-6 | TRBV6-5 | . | CASSYSGRGDSPLHF | TGTGCCAGCAGTTACTCAGGGAGGGGTGATTCACCCCTCCACTTT
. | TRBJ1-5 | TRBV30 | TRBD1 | CAWSPGTVDQPQHF | TGTGCCTGGAGTCCCGGGACAGTGGATCAGCCCCAGCATTTT
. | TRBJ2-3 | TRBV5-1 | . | CASSLFSGETDTQYF | TGCGCCAGCAGCCTTTTCTCAGGGGAAACAGATACGCAGTATTTT
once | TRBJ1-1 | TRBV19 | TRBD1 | CASSPGQVGGAFF | TGTGCCAGTAGCCCTGGACAGGTTGGTGGAGCTTTCTTT
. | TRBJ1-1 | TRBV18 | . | CASSPNNRVVTEAFF | TGTGCCAGCTCACCAAATAACAGGGTTGTCACTGAAGCTTTCTTT
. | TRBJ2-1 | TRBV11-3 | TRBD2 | CASSDPGTSGSSYNEQFF | TGTGCCAGCAGCGACCCCGGGACTAGCGGGAGCTCCTACAATGAGCAGTTCTTC
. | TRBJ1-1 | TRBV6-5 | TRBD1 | CASRQTGEKTEAFF | TGTGCCAGCAGACAGACAGGGGAGAAAACTGAAGCTTTCTTT
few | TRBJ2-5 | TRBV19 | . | CASSWLGSQETQYF | TGTGCCAGTAGTTGGTTGGGGAGCCAAGAGACCCAGTACTTC
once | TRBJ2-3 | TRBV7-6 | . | CASSRETRGTDTQYF | TGTGCCAGCAGCAGAGAGACGAGGGGAACAGATACGCAGTATTTT
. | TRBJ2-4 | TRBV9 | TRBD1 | CASSLTQGAGIQYF | TGTGCCAGCAGCCTAACGCAGGGGGCAGGCATTCAGTACTTC
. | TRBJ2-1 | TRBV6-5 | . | CASGAGAAYNEQFF | TGTGCCAGCGGGGCGGGGGCCGCGTACAATGAGCAGTTCTTC
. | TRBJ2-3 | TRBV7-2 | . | CASSSQLDTQYF | TGTGCCAGCAGTTCCCAGCTAGATACGCAGTATTTT
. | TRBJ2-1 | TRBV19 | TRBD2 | CAISGGAYEQFF | TGTGCCATTAGCGGGGGGGCCTATGAGCAGTTCTTC
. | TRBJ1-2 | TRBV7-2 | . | CASSPDRHYGYTF | TGTGCCAGCAGTCCCGACAGGCACTATGGCTACACCTTC
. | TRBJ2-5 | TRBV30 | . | CAWSPWSETQYF | TGTGCCTGGAGTCCGTGGTCCGAGACCCAGTACTTC
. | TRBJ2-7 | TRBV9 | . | CASSVDGGSYEQYF | TGTGCCAGCAGCGTAGACGGGGGATCGTACGAGCAGTACTTC
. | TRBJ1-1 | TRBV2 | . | CARRTDTTEAFF | TGTGCCAGAAGGACAGACACCACTGAAGCTTTCTTT
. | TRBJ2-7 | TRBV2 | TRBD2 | CASTGIPGLAGAAYEQYF | TGTGCCAGCACGGGGATTCCGGGACTAGCGGGGGCGGCCTACGAGCAGTACTTC
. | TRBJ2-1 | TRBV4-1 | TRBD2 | CASSKGLLAGENEQFF | TGCGCCAGCAGCAAGGGGTTGCTAGCGGGAGAGAATGAGCAGTTCTTC
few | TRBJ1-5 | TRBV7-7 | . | CASSRQENQPQHF | TGTGCCAGCAGCCGACAGGAGAATCAGCCCCAGCATTTT
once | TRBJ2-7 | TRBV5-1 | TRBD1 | CASSSRQGGSSEQYF | TGCGCCAGCAGCTCACGACAGGGGGGCTCAAGCGAGCAGTACTTC